Below are 20 T cell receptor beta chains sequenced from a single sample in a study of blood T cell repertoires in COVID-19. The method was immunoSEQ multiplex PCR; TCRdb's version includes in-frame clones alone and lacks a portion of them. The sample has under 400,000 clones; around 90% are singletons. The sample taken for sequencing was peripheral blood. The receptors were sampled from a woman in her twenties or thirties with COVID-19, enrolled during active disease.

The rearrangement joins TRBV7-9 to TRBJ2-3, with D tentatively TRBD1 (6 bases). The V end lost 10 bases, the J end lost 6 bases, and 23 bases lay between the germline ends. This CDR3 has 15 amino acids. Germline lookup yields CDR1 SEHNR and CDR2 FQNEAQ (reference sequence). The CDR3 nucleotides read TGTGCCATCGCCCCCGGGACATACCCAGTGGATACGCAGTATTTT. Its translation is CAIAPGTYPVDTQYF.

The CDR3 coding sequence is TGTGCCAGCATCGCTGTTTCGGACCCCAGGGTCCGGGACAATGAGCAGTTCTTC. Encoded protein: CASIAVSDPRVRDNEQFF. The V call is TRBV27, the J call TRBJ2-1, with a possible D match to TRBD1 (5 bases). The CDR3 is made up of 18 amino acids. The germline V gene has CDR1 MNHEY and CDR2 SMNVEV (reference sequence). With 7 bases removed from V and 5 bases from J, the gap between germline ends came to 27 bases.

V gene TRBV30 combines with J gene TRBJ1-6; 8 bases fit TRBD1. V lost 3 bases to trimming and J lost 7 bases; unmatched junction nucleotides: 2. The CDR3 is 13 residues long. Germline V gives CDR1 GTSNPN, CDR2 SVGIG (reference sequence). In DNA, the CDR3 is TGTGCCTGGAGGACAGGGGAGAATTCACCCCTCCACTTT. This sequence encodes CAWRTGENSPLHF.

The chain links TRBV30 to TRBJ1-2, with 11 bases matching TRBD1. Germline CDR1 and CDR2: GTSNPN and SVGIG (reference sequence). Trimming took 2 bases from V and 6 from J; bases not matched to a gene: 5. This CDR3 region has 14 residues. The CDR3 DNA is TGTGCCTGGAGTAAGTGGACAGGGGGCGATGGCTACACCTTC. Protein sequence: CAWSKWTGGDGYTF. Full variable domain (outside the CDR3, taken from reference TRBV30 and TRBJ1-2): SQTIHQWPATLVQPVGSPLSLECTVEGTSNPNLYWYRQAAGRGLQLLFYSVGIGQISSEVPQNLSASRPQDRQFILSSKKLLLSDSGFYLCAWSKWTGGDGYTFGSGTRLTVV.

A single count supports this clone. The chain couples TRBV14 to TRBJ2-7; TRBD2 agrees at 10 bases. Trimming at V came to 1 base and at J to 4 bases, leaving 7 bases not matched to a gene. The CDR3 loop spans 16 amino acids. The germline V gene encodes CDR1 SGHDN and CDR2 FVKESK. The CDR3 DNA follows: TGTGCCAGCAGCCAAGCGCTAGCGGGAGTAGGGTACGAGCAGTACTTC. This sequence encodes CASSQALAGVGYEQYF.

This clone showed up just once. The chain carries TRBV30 and TRBJ2-7; D possibly corresponds to TRBD1 (5 bases). The V end lost 0 bases, the J end lost 3 bases, and 18 bases lay between the germline ends. Germline-derived CDR1 and CDR2 are GTSNPN and SVGIG (reference sequence). The CDR3 runs 16 residues. As DNA, the CDR3 is TGTGCCTGGAGTGTACAGGCCCCCGAATATATCTACGAGCAGTACTTC. As protein: CAWSVQAPEYIYEQYF.

This clone was observed once. As DNA, the CDR3 is TGTGCCAGCAGTTTATCTGGGACAGGGGGAAGAGAGAACACTGAAGCTTTCTTT. As protein: CASSLSGTGGRENTEAFF. This chain connects TRBV28 to TRBJ1-1, with 11 bases lining up with TRBD1. The germline V gene has CDR1 MDHEN and CDR2 SYDVKM. The V and J ends lost 1 base and 1 base, in that order; junction bases with no gene match: 8. The CDR3 length is 18 residues.

This chain connects TRBV11-2 to TRBJ1-1; 7 bases line up with TRBD1. V shed 3 bases, J shed 1 base, and the junction held 11 bases outside the gene matches. Germline V lookup: CDR1 SGHAT, CDR2 FQNNGV. This CDR3 region has 17 residues. CDR3 sequence (DNA): TGTGCCAGCAGCTTCCGCAGGGGGGTAATCCCGAACACTGAAGCTTTCTTT. Its translation: CASSFRRGVIPNTEAFF.

The rearrangement joins TRBV6-5 to TRBJ1-2; D not certain. The V gene's germline CDR1 is MNHEY and CDR2 SVGAGI. Trimming pared 8 bases from V and 8 bases from J, leaving 12 bases between. CDR3 length: 11 residues. The CDR3 nucleotides are TGTGCCAGCGGCTCTGCGGCGGGCTACACCTTC. Encoded protein: CASGSAAGYTF.

This clone was seen only a few times. CDR3 coding DNA: TGTGCCAGTAGTTCGACAGAAAACTATGGCTACACCTTC. Translation gives CASSSTENYGYTF. The chain recombines TRBV19 with TRBJ1-2; maybe TRBD1 (5 bases). Trimming cost V 5 bases and J 2 bases, with 9 bases left between them. The germline V gene encodes CDR1 LNHDA and CDR2 SQIVND (reference sequence). The CDR3 totals 13 residues.

The chain joins TRBV30 to TRBJ1-1, with D possibly being TRBD1 (5 bases). This CDR3 is built from 13 residues. The V end lost 5 bases, the J end lost 4 bases, and 14 bases lay between the germline ends. CDR1 and CDR2 (germline): GTSNPN, SVGIG (reference sequence). CDR3 bases: TGTGCCTGGGGGGACGGGGTGGGCACTGAAGCTTTCTTT. Residues: CAWGDGVGTEAFF.

V and J are TRBV6-1 and TRBJ2-2; 10 bases are a match to TRBD1. V lost 4 bases to trimming and J lost 4 bases; unmatched junction nucleotides: 6. Germline assignment: CDR1 MNHNS and CDR2 SASEGT. This CDR3 has 16 residues. The CDR3 protein is CASSGTGGGITGELFF. The DNA of the CDR3 is TGTGCCAGCAGTGGGACAGGGGGAGGTATCACCGGGGAGCTGTTTTTT.

The chain uses TRBV12-5 and TRBJ2-7; 10 bases align to TRBD1. Germline V CDR1 and CDR2: LGHNT, FRNRAP. V shed 5 bases, J shed 2 bases, and the junction held 12 bases outside the gene matches. The CDR3 is 17 residues long. CDR3: CASGPGDRGFGAYEQYF. The CDR3 DNA reads as TGTGCTAGTGGTCCGGGGGACAGGGGATTCGGCGCCTACGAGCAGTACTTC.

The CDR3 region is CASSPETGGPQHF. The CDR3 DNA sequence: TGTGCCAGCAGCCCCGAGACAGGTGGGCCCCAGCATTTT. J is TRBJ1-5 and V is TRBV12-3 or TRBV12-4; perhaps TRBD1 as D (6 bases). The V gene lost 6 bases and the J gene lost 9 bases, with 15 bases spanning the gap. CDR3 length equals 13 residues.

The chain recombines TRBV4-2 with TRBJ2-3; D perhaps matches TRBD1 (6 bases). V gave up 4 bases and J gave up 0 bases, with 14 bases separating them. This CDR3 comprises 16 residues. Per the germline V gene, CDR1 is LGHNA and CDR2 is YNFKEQ. The CDR3 nucleotides read TGTGCCAGCAGCCCTTTAACAGGGATGAGCACAGATACGCAGTATTTT. Its translation: CASSPLTGMSTDTQYF.

The chain links TRBV11-3 to TRBJ1-2, with 10 positions matching TRBD1. V lost 5 bases, J lost 8 bases, and 11 bases stayed unmatched. CDR3 length equals 15 residues. Germline lookup yields CDR1 SGHNT and CDR2 YENEEA. The CDR3 nucleotides are TGTGCCAGCAGCATTCCCGCCGGGACAGGGGCCGGCTACACCTTC. Translated: CASSIPAGTGAGYTF.

The chain couples TRBV6-1 to TRBJ2-6; 7 nucleotides match TRBD1. Germline CDR1 is MNHNS and CDR2 is SASEGT. The CDR3 is 16 amino acids. After removal of 0 bases from V and 2 bases from J, the junction contained 1 base not matched to a gene. This CDR3 reads CASSEATGAGANVLTF. Here the CDR3 DNA reads TGTGCCAGCAGTGAAGCTACAGGGGCTGGGGCCAACGTCCTGACTTTC.

The chain combines TRBV5-1 with TRBJ2-5; 9 bases align to TRBD2. Germline assignment: CDR1 SGHRS and CDR2 YFSETQ. Trimming took 1 base from V and 2 from J; bases not matched to a gene: 3. The CDR3 has 15 amino acids. The CDR3 loop reads CASSLMTSGQETQYF. In nucleotides, the CDR3 is TGCGCCAGCAGCTTGATGACTAGCGGACAAGAGACCCAGTACTTC.

As DNA, the CDR3 is TGTGCCAGCTCACTTGATCTTGGGAGACCCCTCCACTTT. It yields the protein CASSLDLGRPLHF. The chain carries TRBV18 and TRBJ1-6, with D unresolved. Trimming stripped 4 bases from V and 12 bases from J, with 13 bases between. This CDR3 is 13 amino acids long. Germline V lookup: CDR1 KGHSH, CDR2 LQKENI.

The chain carries TRBV5-1 and TRBJ2-7; a weak D match, TRBD2 (5 bases). V was pared by 4 bases and J by 7 bases, with 18 bases between. CDR3 length: 14 amino acids. The germline V gene has CDR1 SGHRS and CDR2 YFSETQ. DNA of the CDR3: TGCGCCAGCAGCCCGAGAGAATCACGGGAAGAGCAGTACTTC. This gives the protein CASSPRESREEQYF.